This T cell receptor (beta chain) was recovered during a study of T cell repertoires in cytomegalovirus infection. The study, taken as a whole, reports: Cumulative public TCR beta family frequency identified CMV carriers with the relevant HLA.

V was cut by 3 bases and J by 9 bases, with 23 bases left in between. The germline V gene encodes CDR1 MDHEN and CDR2 SYDVKM. The CDR3 is made up of 16 amino acids. TCRdb re-called the reads with MiXCR, one entry per CDR3 protein. The sample gives hundreds of thousands of distinct CDR3 sequences, roughly 30% of which show up once; about 18% is in the top ten. The sample holds a few counts of this clonotype. Its matching antigen is unknown. The source material was cultured PBMCs, sampled from culture after CMV antigen stimulation. The receptor comes from a human donor in good health (CMV status not recorded). Some clones in this sample may be carry-over from other donors' samples. The rearrangement links TRBV28 to TRBJ1-2, with unresolved D. Written as DNA, the CDR3 is TGTGCCAGCAGTTTTACAGCGGCAACCTCCCGGGATCGCTACACCTTC. Its translation is CASSFTAATSRDRYTF.